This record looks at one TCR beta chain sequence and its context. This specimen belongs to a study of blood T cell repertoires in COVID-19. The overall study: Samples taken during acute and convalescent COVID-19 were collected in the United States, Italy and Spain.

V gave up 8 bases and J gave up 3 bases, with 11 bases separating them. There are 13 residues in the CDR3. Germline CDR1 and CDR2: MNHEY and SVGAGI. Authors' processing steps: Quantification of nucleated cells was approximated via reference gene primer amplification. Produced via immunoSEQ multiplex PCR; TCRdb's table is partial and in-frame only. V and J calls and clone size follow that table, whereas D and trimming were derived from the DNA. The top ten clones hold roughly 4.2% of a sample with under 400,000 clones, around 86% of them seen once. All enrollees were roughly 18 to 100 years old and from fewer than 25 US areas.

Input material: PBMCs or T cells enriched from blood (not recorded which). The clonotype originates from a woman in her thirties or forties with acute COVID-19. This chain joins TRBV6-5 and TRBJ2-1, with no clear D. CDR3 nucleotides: TGTGCCAGCGACGGGTCCGACTACAATGAGCAGTTCTTC. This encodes CASDGSDYNEQFF.